One T cell receptor (beta chain) is described in this entry. TCRdb reprocessed the RT-PCR reads with MiXCR, giving one entry per CDR3 protein. Counted here are about 200,000 distinct CDR3 sequences, around two fifths occurring once; the ten biggest clones make up 9.5% to 13%. These data originate in a study of patients and donors after allogeneic stem cell transplantation. Sequences were obtained from blood, either unsorted or a sorted T cell fraction (not recorded which). The TCR originated in a human donor who was either an allogeneic HSCT recipient or a stem cell or donor lymphocyte infusion donor (not recorded which). It is not recorded whose cells these are; they may come from a transplant donor.

This chain's CDR3 is CATSLRTGGTDTQYF. The CDR3 DNA sequence: TGTGCCACCAGTTTGAGAACAGGTGGGACAGATACGCAGTATTTT. The J gene is TRBJ2-3, the V gene TRBV24-1; D possibly corresponds to TRBD1 (5 bases). This CDR3 is 15 amino acids long. With 6 bases removed from V and 3 bases from J, the gap between germline ends came to 15 bases. Germline V gene sequence: CDR1 KGHDR, CDR2 SFDVKD.